This TCR beta chain came from a study of cytomegalovirus exposure and HLA in healthy donors. The primer mix had 60 Vbeta and 13 Jbeta primers. Method: immunoSEQ multiplex PCR; TCRdb's copy keeps in-frame clones and lacks some. Here the sample spans 120,000 or so clones, roughly 80% being singletons. A note on this clone: Its antigen is not known.

The V gene's germline CDR1 is SGHVS and CDR2 FQNEAQ. V was clipped by 4 bases and J by 0 bases, with 27 bases between them. This CDR3 spans 20 amino acids. Study outcomes and limitations: Near-uniform donor sequencing depth was presumed by presence/absence analyses. Researchers reported that a few CMV-associated chains were confirmed in vitro as CMV antigen-specific.

The chain links TRBV7-8 to TRBJ1-1, with D perhaps TRBD1 (6 bases). The TCR sequence derives from a man aged 30 to 39 in good health and CMV-seronegative. The sample was PBMCs. CDR3: CASSSHRAFKPNAMNTEAFF. Here the CDR3 DNA reads TGTGCCAGCAGCTCCCACAGGGCTTTTAAACCGAACGCCATGAACACTGAAGCTTTCTTT. Together with reference TRBV7-8 and TRBJ1-1, the CDR3 gives the full variable domain: GAGVSQSPRYKVAKRGQDVALRCDPISGHVSLFWYQQALGQGPEFLTYFQNEAQLDKSGLPSDRFFAERPEGSVSTLKIQRTQQEDSAVYLCASSSHRAFKPNAMNTEAFFGQGTRLTVV.